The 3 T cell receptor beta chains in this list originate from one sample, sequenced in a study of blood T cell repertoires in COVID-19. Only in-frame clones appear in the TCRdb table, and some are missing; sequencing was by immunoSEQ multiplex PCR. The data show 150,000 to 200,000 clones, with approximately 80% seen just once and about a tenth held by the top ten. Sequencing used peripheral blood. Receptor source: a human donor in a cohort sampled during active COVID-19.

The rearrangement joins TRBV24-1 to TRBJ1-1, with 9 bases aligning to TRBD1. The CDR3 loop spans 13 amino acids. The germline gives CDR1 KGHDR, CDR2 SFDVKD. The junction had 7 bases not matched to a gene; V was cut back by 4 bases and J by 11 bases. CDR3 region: CATSEGTGRRAFF. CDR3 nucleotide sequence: TGTGCCACCAGTGAAGGGACAGGGAGAAGGGCTTTCTTT.

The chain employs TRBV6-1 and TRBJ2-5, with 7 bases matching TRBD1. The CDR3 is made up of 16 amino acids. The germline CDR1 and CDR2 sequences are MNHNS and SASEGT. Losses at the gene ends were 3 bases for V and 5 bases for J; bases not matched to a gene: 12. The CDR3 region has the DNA TGTGCCAGCAGTGAGAGGGACAGTCTAATTAGGGAGACCCAGTACTTC. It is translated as CASSERDSLIRETQYF.

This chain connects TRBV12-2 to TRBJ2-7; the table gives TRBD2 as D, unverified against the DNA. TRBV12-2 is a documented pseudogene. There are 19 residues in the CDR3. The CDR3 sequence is CASRLTRGVIPGLSYEQYF. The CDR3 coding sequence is TGTGCAAGTCGCTTAACTAGGGGGGTCATACCGGGACTATCCTATGAGCAGTACTTC.